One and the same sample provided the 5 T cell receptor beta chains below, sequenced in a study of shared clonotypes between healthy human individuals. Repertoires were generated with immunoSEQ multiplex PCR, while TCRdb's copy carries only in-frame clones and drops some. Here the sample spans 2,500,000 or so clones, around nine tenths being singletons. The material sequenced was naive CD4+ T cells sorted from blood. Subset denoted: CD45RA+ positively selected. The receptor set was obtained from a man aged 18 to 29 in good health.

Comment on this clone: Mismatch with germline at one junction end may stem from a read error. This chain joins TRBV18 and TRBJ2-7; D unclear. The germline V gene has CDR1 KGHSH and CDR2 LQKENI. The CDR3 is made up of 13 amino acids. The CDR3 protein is CASSPLVGIGWLF. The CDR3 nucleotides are TGTGCCAGCTCACCACTAGTAGGGATCGGGTGGCTGTTC.

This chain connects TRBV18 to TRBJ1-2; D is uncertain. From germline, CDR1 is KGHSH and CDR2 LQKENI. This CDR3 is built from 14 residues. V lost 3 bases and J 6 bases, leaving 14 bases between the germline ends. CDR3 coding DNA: TGTGCCAGCTCACCCCTTGGCCAGGAGAATGGCTACACCTTC. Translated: CASSPLGQENGYTF.

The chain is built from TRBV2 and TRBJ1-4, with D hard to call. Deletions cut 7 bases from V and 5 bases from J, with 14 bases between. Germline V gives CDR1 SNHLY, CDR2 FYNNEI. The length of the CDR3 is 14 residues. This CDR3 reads CASIRRPENEKLFF. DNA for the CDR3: TGTGCCAGCATAAGAAGGCCGGAAAATGAAAAACTGTTTTTT.

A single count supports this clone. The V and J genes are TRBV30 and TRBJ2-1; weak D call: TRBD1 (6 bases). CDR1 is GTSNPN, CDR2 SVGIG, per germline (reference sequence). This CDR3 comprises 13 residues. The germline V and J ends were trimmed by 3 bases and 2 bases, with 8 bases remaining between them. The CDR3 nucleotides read TGTGCCTGGAGAGGGGACACCTACAATGAGCAGTTCTTC. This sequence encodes CAWRGDTYNEQFF.

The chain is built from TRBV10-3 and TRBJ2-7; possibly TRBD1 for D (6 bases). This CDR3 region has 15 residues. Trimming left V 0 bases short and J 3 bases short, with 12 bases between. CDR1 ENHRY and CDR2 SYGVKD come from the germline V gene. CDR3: CAISESGTSHYEQYF. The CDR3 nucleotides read TGTGCCATCAGTGAGTCGGGGACAAGCCACTACGAGCAGTACTTC.